The 4 T cell receptor beta chains listed next were all sequenced from one sample in a study of blood T cell repertoires in COVID-19. The table came from immunoSEQ multiplex PCR; TCRdb's copy has only in-frame clones and leaves some out. The data hold about 380,000 clones, with roughly four fifths observed a single time. Sequencing was done on a sample of peripheral blood. These receptor sequences come from a human donor with acute or convalescent COVID-19. The donor label of this sample is uncertain.

The chain joins TRBV7-9 to TRBJ2-1, with 10 bases matching TRBD1. The length of the CDR3 is 16 residues. Per the germline V gene, CDR1 is SEHNR and CDR2 is FQNEAQ (reference sequence). The V gene end was trimmed by 1 base and the J gene end by 4 bases; junction bases not matched to a gene: 4. The CDR3: CASSLEGTGAYNEQFF. DNA for the CDR3: TGTGCCAGCAGCTTAGAAGGGACAGGGGCGTACAATGAGCAGTTCTTC.

The V call is TRBV4-2, the J call TRBJ1-1, with 7 nucleotides matching TRBD1. The CDR3 runs to 13 residues. Trimming cost V 4 bases and J 8 bases; bases outside gene matches: 7. CDR1 is LGHNA and CDR2 is YNFKEQ in the germline V gene. Here the CDR3 reads CASSRGQNEEAFF. The DNA of the CDR3 is TGTGCCAGCAGCCGGGGACAGAACGAGGAAGCTTTCTTT.

The V gene is TRBV7-9, the J gene TRBJ2-7; maybe TRBD1 (5 bases). CDR1 is SEHNR, CDR2 FQNEAQ, per germline (reference sequence). The CDR3 consists of 14 residues. Trimming took off 6 bases at V and 0 bases at J, with 12 bases between the two ends. This chain's CDR3 is CASRQGHDSYEQYF. The DNA of the CDR3 is TGTGCCAGCAGGCAAGGACATGACTCCTACGAGCAGTACTTC.

This clone was detected only a few times. The genes are TRBV7-8 and TRBJ2-1; 12 bases match TRBD2. The CDR3 runs to 15 residues. Germline V gene sequence: CDR1 SGHVS, CDR2 FQNEAQ. The V segment lost 2 bases and the J segment 9 bases; nucleotides outside the gene matches: 5. The CDR3 sequence: CASSLLAGGPGEQFF. The CDR3 DNA sequence: TGTGCCAGCAGCTTACTAGCGGGAGGGCCAGGTGAGCAGTTCTTC.